These 8 T cell receptor beta chains share one sample of origin, sequenced in a study of shared clonotypes between healthy human individuals. The repertoire was sequenced with immunoSEQ multiplex PCR; TCRdb's copy has only in-frame clones and lacks some. The sample yields about 2 million clones, roughly 95% seen once. In the naive CD8 group, cells lacked CD45RO and were positively selected for CCR7, so terminally differentiated effector memory CD45RA+ cells were left out. The material sequenced was naive CD8+ T cells sorted from blood. These receptors were collected from a man aged 18 to 29 in good health.

The chain has TRBV28 and TRBJ2-7; TRBD2 is a possible D gene (7 bases). The germline V gene encodes CDR1 MDHEN and CDR2 SYDVKM. The CDR3 covers 16 residues. V was pared by 4 bases and J by 0 bases, with 16 bases between. The CDR3, as DNA: TGTGCCAGCAGTTCCTTGGGGGGGACAAACTCCTACGAGCAGTACTTC. This codes for CASSSLGGTNSYEQYF.

J is TRBJ2-1 and V is TRBV7-8; D ambiguous. The germline gives CDR1 SGHVS, CDR2 FQNEAQ. Trimming left V 0 bases short and J 15 bases short, with 15 bases between. The CDR3 has 13 amino acids. CDR3 residues: CASSLAGRNDPFF. The CDR3 DNA follows: TGTGCCAGCAGCTTAGCTGGCAGGAACGATCCGTTCTTC.

V is TRBV6-5 and J is TRBJ2-6; 7 nucleotides align to TRBD1. Germline V gene lookup returns CDR1 MNHEY and CDR2 SVGAGI. The CDR3 is made up of 13 amino acids. V lost 8 bases to trimming and J lost 2 bases; unmatched junction nucleotides: 0. CDR3 sequence: CASQGAGANVLTF. The CDR3 DNA reads as TGTGCCAGCCAGGGGGCTGGGGCCAACGTCCTGACTTTC.

On this clone itself: Different DNA sequences within this sample yield the same CDR3. This sequence joins TRBV4-1 and TRBJ2-5; D uncertain. The V end lost 1 base, the J end lost 2 bases, and 8 bases lay between the germline ends. The germline V gene encodes CDR1 MGHRA and CDR2 YSYEKL. The CDR3 extends over 14 amino acids. CDR3: CASSQGRNQETQYF. CDR3 in DNA: TGCGCCAGCAGCCAAGGGCGGAATCAAGAGACCCAGTACTTC.

The J gene is TRBJ2-7, the V gene TRBV15; either TRBD1 or TRBD2 may fit D (5 bases each). V was pared by 1 base and J by 0 bases, with 10 bases between. The germline gives CDR1 LNHNV, CDR2 YYDKDF (reference sequence). The CDR3 is 15 amino acids. This chain's CDR3 is CATSRGGTISYEQYF. Written as DNA, the CDR3 is TGTGCCACCAGCAGAGGAGGGACGATCTCCTACGAGCAGTACTTC.

The chain joins TRBV27 to TRBJ2-2, with D perhaps being TRBD1 or TRBD2 (5 bases each). The CDR3 is 13 amino acids. Germline loops: CDR1 MNHEY, CDR2 SMNVEV (reference sequence). The CDR3 DNA sequence: TGTGGGAGTGGGGGTTTGGTCACCGGGGAGCTGTTTTTT. Translated: CGSGGLVTGELFF.

The DNA for the CDR3 is TGCAGTGTTGGGGGCTATGGCTACACCTTC. Translated: CSVGGYGYTF. The chain couples TRBV20-1 to TRBJ1-2; maybe TRBD1 (5 bases). Germline CDR1 is DFQATT and CDR2 is SNEGSKA (reference sequence). The CDR3 has 10 amino acids. V shed 7 bases and J shed 4 bases, with 7 bases lying between them.

On this clone: The same CDR3 arises from other DNA sequences in this sample as well. The rearrangement joins TRBV27 to TRBJ2-7; 11 bases are shared with TRBD1. Germline lookup yields CDR1 MNHEY and CDR2 SMNVEV (reference sequence). The V and J ends lost 6 bases and 4 bases, in that order; junction bases with no gene match: 5. This CDR3 region has 14 residues. CDR3 sequence reads: CASSPGTGGYEQYF. Here the CDR3 DNA reads TGTGCCAGCAGCCCCGGGACAGGGGGTTACGAGCAGTACTTC.